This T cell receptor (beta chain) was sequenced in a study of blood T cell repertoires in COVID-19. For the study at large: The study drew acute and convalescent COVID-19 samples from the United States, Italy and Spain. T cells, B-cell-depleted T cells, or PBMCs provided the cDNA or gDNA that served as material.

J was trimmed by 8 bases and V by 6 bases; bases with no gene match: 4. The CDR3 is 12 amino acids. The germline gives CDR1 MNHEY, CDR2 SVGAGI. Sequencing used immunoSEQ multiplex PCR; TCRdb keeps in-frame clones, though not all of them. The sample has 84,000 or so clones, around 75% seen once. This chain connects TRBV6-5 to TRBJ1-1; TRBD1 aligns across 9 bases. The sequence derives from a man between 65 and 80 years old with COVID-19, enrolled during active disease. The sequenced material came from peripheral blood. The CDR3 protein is CASRSGTGEAFF. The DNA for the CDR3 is TGTGCCAGCAGATCTGGGACAGGGGAAGCTTTCTTT.